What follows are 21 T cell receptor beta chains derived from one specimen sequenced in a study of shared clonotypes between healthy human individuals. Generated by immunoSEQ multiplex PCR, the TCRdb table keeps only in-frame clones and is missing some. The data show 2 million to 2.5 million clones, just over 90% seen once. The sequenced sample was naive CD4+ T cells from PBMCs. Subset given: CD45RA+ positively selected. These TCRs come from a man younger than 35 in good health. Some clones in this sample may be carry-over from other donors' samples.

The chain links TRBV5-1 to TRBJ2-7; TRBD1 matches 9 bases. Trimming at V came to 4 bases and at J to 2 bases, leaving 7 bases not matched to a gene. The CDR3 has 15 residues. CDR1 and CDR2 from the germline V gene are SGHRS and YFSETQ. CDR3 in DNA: TGCGCCAGCAGCACGGGACAGGGTCGGGCCTACGAGCAGTACTTC. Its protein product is CASSTGQGRAYEQYF.

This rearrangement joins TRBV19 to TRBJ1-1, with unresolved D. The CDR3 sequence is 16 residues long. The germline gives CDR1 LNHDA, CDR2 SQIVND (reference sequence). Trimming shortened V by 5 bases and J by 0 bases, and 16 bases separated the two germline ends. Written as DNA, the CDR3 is TGTGCCAGTAGTCCTCGGGTCGGACTTATGAACACTGAAGCTTTCTTT. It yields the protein CASSPRVGLMNTEAFF.

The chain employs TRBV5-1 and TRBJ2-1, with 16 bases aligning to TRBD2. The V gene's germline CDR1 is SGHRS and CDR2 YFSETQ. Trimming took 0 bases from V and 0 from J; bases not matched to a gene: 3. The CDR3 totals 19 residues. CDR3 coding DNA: TGCGCCAGCAGCTTGGAGGGGACTAGCGGGAGGGCCTCCTACAATGAGCAGTTCTTC. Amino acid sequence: CASSLEGTSGRASYNEQFF. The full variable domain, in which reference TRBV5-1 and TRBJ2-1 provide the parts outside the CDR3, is KAGVTQTPRYLIKTRGQQVTLSCSPISGHRSVSWYQQTPGQGLQFLFEYFSETQRNKGNFPGRFSGRQFSNSRSEMNVSTLELGDSALYLCASSLEGTSGRASYNEQFFGPGTRLTVL.

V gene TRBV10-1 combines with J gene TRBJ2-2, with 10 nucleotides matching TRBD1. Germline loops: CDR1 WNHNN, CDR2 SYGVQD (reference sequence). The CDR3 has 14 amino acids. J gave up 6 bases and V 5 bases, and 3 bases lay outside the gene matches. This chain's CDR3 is CASSWTGGAGELFF. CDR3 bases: TGCGCCAGCAGTTGGACAGGGGGAGCCGGGGAGCTGTTTTTT.

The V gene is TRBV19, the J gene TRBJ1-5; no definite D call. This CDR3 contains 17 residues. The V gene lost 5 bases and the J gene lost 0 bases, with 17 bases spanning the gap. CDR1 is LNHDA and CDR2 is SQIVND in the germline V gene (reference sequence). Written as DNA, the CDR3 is TGTGCCAGTAGTGCCCGAGGACCACTCCCTAGCAATCAGCCCCAGCATTTT. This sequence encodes CASSARGPLPSNQPQHF.

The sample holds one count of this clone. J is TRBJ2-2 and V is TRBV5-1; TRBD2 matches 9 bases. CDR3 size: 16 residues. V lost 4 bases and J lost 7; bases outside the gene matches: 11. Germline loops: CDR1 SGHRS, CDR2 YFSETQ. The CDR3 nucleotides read TGCGCCAGCAGCCCCCAAGCGGGAGGCCGACTCGGGGAGCTGTTTTTT. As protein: CASSPQAGGRLGELFF.

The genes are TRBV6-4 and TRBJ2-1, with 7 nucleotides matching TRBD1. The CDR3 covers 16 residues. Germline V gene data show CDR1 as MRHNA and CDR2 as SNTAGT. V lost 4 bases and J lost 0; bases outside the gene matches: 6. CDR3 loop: CASSASWDSSYNEQFF. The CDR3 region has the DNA TGTGCCAGCAGTGCCTCATGGGACAGCTCCTACAATGAGCAGTTCTTC.

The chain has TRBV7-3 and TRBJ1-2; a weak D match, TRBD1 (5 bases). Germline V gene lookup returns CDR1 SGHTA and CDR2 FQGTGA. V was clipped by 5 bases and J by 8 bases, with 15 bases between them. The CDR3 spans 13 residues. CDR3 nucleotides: TGTGCCAGCAGCCCGGGAGGAGGGGACGGCTACACCTTC. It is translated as CASSPGGGDGYTF.

CDR3 coding DNA: TGTGCCAGCAGAGGGGCCTCCTACGAGCAGTACTTC. Encoded protein: CASRGASYEQYF. The V call is TRBV28, the J call TRBJ2-7; TRBD1 is a possible D gene (5 bases). V was cut by 6 bases and J by 0 bases, with 6 bases left in between. This CDR3 has 12 residues. Germline values: CDR1 MDHEN, CDR2 SYDVKM.

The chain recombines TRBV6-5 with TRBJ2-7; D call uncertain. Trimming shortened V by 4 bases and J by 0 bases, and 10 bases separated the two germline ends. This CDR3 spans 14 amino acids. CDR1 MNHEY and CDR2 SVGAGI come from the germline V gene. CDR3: CASSFNAGSYEQYF. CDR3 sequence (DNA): TGTGCCAGCAGTTTTAACGCCGGCTCCTACGAGCAGTACTTC.

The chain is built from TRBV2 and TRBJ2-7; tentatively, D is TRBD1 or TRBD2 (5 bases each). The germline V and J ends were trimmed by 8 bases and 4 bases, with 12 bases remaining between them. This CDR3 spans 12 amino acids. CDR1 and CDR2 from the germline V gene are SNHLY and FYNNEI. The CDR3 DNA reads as TGTGCCAGCGGGGACCGAGGATACGAGCAGTACTTC. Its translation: CASGDRGYEQYF.

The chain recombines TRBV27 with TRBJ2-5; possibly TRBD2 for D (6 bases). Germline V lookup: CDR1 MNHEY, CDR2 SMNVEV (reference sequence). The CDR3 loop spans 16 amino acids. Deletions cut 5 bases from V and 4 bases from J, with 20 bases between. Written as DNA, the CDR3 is TGTGCCAGCAGTCCCACCCGGACTAACAAGGCAGAGACCCAGTACTTC. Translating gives CASSPTRTNKAETQYF.

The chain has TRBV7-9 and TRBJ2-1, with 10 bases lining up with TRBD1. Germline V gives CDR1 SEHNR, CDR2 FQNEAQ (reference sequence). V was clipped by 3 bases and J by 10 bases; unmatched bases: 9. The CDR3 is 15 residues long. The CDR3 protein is CASSLAGTGVGEQFF. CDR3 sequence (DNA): TGTGCCAGCAGCTTGGCCGGGACAGGGGTTGGAGAGCAGTTCTTC.

The CDR3 reads CASRREWEETQYF. The CDR3 DNA sequence: TGTGCCAGCAGGCGGGAGTGGGAAGAGACCCAGTACTTC. The V call is TRBV2, the J call TRBJ2-5; TRBD2 matches at 7 bases. The V gene end was trimmed by 6 bases and the J gene end by 3 bases; junction bases not matched to a gene: 4. The CDR3 sequence is 13 residues long. In germline, CDR1 is SNHLY, CDR2 FYNNEI.

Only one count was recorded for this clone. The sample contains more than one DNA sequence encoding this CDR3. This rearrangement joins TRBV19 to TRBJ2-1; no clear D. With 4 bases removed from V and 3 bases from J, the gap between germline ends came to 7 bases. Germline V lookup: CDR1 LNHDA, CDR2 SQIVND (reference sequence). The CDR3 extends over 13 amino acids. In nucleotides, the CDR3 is TGTGCCAGTAGTACGGGCCGCTACAATGAGCAGTTCTTC. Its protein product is CASSTGRYNEQFF.

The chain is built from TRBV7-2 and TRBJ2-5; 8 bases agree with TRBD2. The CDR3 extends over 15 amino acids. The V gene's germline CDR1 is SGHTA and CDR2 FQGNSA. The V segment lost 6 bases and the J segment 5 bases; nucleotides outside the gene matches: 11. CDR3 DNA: TGTGCCAGCAGTCTCGATGGCGCGGGAGGTGAGACCCAGTACTTC. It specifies CASSLDGAGGETQYF.

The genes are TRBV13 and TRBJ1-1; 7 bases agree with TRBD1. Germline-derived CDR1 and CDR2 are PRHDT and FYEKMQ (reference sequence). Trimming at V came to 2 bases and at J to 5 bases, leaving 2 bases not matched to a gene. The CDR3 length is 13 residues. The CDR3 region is CASSLPGGTEAFF. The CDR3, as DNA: TGTGCCAGCAGCTTACCAGGGGGGACTGAAGCTTTCTTT.

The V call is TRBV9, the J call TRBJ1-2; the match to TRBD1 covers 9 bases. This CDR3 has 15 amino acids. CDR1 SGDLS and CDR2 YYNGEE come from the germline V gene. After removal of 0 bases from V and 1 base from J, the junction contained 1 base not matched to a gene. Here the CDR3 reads CASSVGDRDNYGYTF. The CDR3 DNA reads TGTGCCAGCAGCGTAGGGGACAGGGATAACTATGGCTACACCTTC.

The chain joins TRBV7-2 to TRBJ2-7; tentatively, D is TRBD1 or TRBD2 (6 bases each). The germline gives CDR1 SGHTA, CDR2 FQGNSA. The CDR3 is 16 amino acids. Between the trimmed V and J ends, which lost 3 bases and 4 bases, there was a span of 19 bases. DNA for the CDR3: TGTGCCAGCAGCTTCCCCGGGAGAAGGGGGGAGTACGAGCAGTACTTC. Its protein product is CASSFPGRRGEYEQYF.

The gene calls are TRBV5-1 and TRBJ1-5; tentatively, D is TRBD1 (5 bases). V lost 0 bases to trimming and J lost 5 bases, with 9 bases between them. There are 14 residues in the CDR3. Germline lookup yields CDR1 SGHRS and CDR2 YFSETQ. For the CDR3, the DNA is TGCGCCAGCAGCTTGGAATTAGGGGATCAGCCCCAGCATTTT. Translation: CASSLELGDQPQHF.

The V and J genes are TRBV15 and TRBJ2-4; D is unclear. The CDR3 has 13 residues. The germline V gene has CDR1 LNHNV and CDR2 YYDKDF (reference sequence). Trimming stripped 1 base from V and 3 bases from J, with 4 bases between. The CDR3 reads CATSRGDKNIQYF. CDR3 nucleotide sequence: TGTGCCACCAGCAGAGGGGACAAAAACATTCAGTACTTC.